This TCR beta chain was captured by sequencing in a study of PD-1 blockade in classical Hodgkin lymphoma. General study results and limits: The diversity seen at baseline in complete responders resembled that of newly diagnosed patients. CD4+ but not CD8+ TCR diversity rose significantly by C4D1. Lower baseline TCR diversity was reported for newly diagnosed patients than for healthy donors. When nivolumab was started under 1 year after ASCT, patients were excluded.

The data were produced by immunoSEQ multiplex PCR, yet TCRdb's version contains in-frame clones alone and is incomplete. The sample lists about 20,000 clones; about four fifths were seen once. Time point given: cycle 4 day 1 (C4D1), after about 6 weeks of nivolumab. Each patient's relapse followed autologous stem cell transplantation, and brentuximab vedotin exposure varied. Isolation of CD8+ T cells from thawed PBMCs used magnetic negative selection. The J segment lost 5 bases and the V segment lost 3 bases, leaving 7 bases of the junction unmatched. CDR3 length equals 15 residues. Germline lookup yields CDR1 LGHNA and CDR2 YNFKEQ. A note on this clone: Its antigen is not identified.

This material consisted of CD8+ T cells from blood, taken before the fourth cycle of nivolumab. The chain has TRBV4-2 and TRBJ1-5, with 7 bases fitting TRBD1. This sequence was found in a human donor with classical Hodgkin lymphoma. CDR3 bases: TGTGCCAGCAGCCAGGAAGACAGGGAGGATCAGCCCCAGCATTTT. Amino acid sequence: CASSQEDREDQPQHF.